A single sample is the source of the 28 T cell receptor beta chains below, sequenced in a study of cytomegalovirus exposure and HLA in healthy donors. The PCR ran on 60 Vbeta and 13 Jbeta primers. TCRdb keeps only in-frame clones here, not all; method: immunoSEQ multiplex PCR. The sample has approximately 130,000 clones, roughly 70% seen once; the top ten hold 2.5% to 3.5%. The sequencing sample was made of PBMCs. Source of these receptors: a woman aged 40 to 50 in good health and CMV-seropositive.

Here the CDR3 DNA reads TGCATCTCCACGGATGAGCAGTTCTTC. Its translation is CISTDEQFF. The chain recombines TRBV20-1 with TRBJ2-1; D not certain. The length of the CDR3 is 9 residues. Germline lookup yields CDR1 DFQATT and CDR2 SNEGSKA (reference sequence).

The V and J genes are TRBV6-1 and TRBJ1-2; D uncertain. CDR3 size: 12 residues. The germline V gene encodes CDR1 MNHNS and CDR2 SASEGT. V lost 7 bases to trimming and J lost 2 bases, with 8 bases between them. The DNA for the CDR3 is TGTGCCAGCATTGGGCAGAACTATGGCTACACCTTC. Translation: CASIGQNYGYTF.

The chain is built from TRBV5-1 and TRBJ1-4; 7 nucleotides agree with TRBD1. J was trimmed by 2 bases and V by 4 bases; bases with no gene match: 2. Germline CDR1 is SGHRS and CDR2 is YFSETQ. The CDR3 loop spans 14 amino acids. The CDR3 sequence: CASSEGATNEKLFF. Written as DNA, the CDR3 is TGCGCCAGCAGCGAGGGGGCGACTAATGAAAAACTGTTTTTT.

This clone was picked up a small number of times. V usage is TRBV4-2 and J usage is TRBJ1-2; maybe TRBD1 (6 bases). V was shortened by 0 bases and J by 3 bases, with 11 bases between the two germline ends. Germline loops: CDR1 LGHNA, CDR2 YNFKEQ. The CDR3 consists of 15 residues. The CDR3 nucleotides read TGTGCCAGCAGCCAAGATGACAGGAACTACTATGGCTACACCTTC. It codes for CASSQDDRNYYGYTF.

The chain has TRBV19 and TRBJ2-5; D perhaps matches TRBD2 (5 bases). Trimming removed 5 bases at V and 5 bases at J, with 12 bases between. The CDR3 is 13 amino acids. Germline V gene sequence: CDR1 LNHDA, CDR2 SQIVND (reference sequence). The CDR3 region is CASSFLGGETQYF. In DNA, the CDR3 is TGTGCCAGTAGTTTCCTGGGCGGGGAGACCCAGTACTTC.

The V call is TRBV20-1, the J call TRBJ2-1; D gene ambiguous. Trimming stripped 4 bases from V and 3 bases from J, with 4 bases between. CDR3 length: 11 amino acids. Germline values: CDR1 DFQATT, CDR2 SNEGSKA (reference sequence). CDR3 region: CSANYYNEQFF. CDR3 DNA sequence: TGCAGTGCTAACTACTACAATGAGCAGTTCTTC.

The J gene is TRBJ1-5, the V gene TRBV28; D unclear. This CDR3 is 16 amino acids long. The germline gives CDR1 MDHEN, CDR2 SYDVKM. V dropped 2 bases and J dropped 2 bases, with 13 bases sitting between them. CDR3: CASSLLLAVGNQPQHF. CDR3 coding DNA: TGTGCCAGCAGTTTACTGTTGGCGGTGGGCAATCAGCCCCAGCATTTT.

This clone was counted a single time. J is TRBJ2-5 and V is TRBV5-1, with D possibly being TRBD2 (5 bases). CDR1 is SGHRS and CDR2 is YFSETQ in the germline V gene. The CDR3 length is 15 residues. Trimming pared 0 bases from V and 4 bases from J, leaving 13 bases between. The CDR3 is CASSLATLAGETQYF. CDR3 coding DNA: TGCGCCAGCAGCTTGGCCACTCTAGCAGGAGAGACCCAGTACTTC.

For the CDR3, the DNA is TGTGCCAGCAGTAGGACAGTGGCTGAAGCTTTCTTT. It translates to CASSRTVAEAFF. The rearrangement joins TRBV5-6 to TRBJ1-1; possibly TRBD1 for D (6 bases). From germline, CDR1 is SGHDT and CDR2 YYEEEE. The length of the CDR3 is 12 residues. Trimming pared 5 bases from V and 6 bases from J, leaving 11 bases between.

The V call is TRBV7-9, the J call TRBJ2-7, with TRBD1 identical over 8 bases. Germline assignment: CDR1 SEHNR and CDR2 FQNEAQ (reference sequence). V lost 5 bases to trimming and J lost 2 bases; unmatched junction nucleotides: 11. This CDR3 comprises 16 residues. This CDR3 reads CASSIPRTGKPYEQYF. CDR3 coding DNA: TGTGCCAGCAGCATACCTCGGACAGGGAAACCCTACGAGCAGTACTTC. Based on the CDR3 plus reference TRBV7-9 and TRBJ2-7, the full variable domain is DTGVSQNPRHKITKRGQNVTFRCDPISEHNRLYWYRQTLGQGPEFLTYFQNEAQLEKSRLLSDRFSAERPKGSFSTLEIQRTEQGDSAMYLCASSIPRTGKPYEQYFGPGTRLTVT.

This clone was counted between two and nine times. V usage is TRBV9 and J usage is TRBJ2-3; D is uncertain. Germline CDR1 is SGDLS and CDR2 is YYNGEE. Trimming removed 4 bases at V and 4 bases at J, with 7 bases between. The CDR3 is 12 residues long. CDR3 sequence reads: CASSPLADTQYF. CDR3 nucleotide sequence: TGTGCCAGCAGCCCTTTAGCAGATACGCAGTATTTT.

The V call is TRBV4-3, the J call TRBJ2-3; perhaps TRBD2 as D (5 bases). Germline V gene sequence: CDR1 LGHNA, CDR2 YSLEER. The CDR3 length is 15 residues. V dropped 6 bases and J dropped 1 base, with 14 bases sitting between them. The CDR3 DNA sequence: TGCGCCAGCAGTCCCCGGGGTCTGGGCACAGATACGCAGTATTTT. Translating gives CASSPRGLGTDTQYF.

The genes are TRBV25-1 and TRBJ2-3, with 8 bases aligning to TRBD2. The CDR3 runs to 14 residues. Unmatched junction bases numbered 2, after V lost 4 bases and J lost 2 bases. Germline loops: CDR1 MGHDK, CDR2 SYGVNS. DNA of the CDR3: TGTGCCAGCAGTGGAGCGGGGGACACAGATACGCAGTATTTT. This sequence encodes CASSGAGDTDTQYF.

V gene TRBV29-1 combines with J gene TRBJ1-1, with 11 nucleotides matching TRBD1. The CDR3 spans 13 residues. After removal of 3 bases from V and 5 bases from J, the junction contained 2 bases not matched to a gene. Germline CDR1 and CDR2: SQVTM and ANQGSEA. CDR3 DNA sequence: TGCAGCGTTGAGGGGACAGGGGGGACTGAAGCTTTCTTT. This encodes CSVEGTGGTEAFF.

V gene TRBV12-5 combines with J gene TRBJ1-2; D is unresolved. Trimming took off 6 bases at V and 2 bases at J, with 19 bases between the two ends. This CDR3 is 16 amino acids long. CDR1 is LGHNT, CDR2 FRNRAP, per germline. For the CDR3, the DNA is TGTGCTAGTGGCCTGAGCGGTGGCTGGCACAACTATGGCTACACCTTC. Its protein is CASGLSGGWHNYGYTF. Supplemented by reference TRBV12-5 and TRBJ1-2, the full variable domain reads DARVTQTPRHKVTEMGQEVTMRCQPILGHNTVFWYRQTMMQGLELLAYFRNRAPLDDSGMPKDRFSAEMPDATLATLKIQPSEPRDSAVYFCASGLSGGWHNYGYTFGSGTRLTVV.

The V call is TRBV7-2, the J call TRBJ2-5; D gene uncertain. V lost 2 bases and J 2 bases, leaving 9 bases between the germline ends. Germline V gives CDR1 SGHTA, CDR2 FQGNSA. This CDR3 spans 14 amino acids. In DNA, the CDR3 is TGTGCCAGCAGCTTACAGAATTCGCAAGAGACCCAGTACTTC. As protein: CASSLQNSQETQYF.

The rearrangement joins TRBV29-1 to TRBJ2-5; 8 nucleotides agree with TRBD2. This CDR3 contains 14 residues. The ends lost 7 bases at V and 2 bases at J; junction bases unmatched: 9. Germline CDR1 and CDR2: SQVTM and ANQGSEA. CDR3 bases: TGCAGCGGGCGTAGCGGGGACCTTCAAGAGACCCAGTACTTC. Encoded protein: CSGRSGDLQETQYF.

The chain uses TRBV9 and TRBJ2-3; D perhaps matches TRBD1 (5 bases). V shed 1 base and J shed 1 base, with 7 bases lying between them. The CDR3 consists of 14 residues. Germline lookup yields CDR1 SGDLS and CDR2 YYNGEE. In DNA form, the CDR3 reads TGTGCCAGCAGCGTAACCAGGGGCACAGATACGCAGTATTTT. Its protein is CASSVTRGTDTQYF.

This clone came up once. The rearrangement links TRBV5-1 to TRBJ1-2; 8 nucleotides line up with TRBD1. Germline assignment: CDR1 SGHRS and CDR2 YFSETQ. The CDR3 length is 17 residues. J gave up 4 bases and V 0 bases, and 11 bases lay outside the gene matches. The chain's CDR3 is CASSLGTLDRGSYGYTF. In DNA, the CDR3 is TGCGCCAGCAGCTTGGGGACCCTTGACAGGGGATCCTATGGCTACACCTTC.

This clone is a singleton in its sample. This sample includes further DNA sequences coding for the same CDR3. CDR3 protein: CASSWRGQVDTEAFF. In DNA form, the CDR3 reads TGTGCCAGCAGCTGGCGGGGACAGGTGGACACTGAAGCTTTCTTT. The genes are TRBV5-5 and TRBJ1-1; 8 bases fit TRBD1. The germline V gene encodes CDR1 SGHKS and CDR2 YYEKEE (reference sequence). The trim removed 3 bases at V and 3 bases at J, leaving 7 bases unmatched. CDR3 length: 15 residues.

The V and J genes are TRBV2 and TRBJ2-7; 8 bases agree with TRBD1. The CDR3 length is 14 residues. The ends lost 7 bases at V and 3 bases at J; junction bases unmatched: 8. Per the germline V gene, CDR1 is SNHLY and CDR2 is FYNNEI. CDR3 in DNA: TGTGCCAGCAAGCTGACAGGGGCCCTCTACGAGCAGTACTTC. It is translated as CASKLTGALYEQYF.

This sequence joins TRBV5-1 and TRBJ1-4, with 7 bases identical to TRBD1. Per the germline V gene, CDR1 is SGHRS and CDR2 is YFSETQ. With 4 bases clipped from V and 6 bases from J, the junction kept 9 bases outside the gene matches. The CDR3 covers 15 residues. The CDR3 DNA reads TGCGCCAGCAGCCGACAGGGTAACGAGGATGAAAAACTGTTTTTT. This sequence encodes CASSRQGNEDEKLFF.

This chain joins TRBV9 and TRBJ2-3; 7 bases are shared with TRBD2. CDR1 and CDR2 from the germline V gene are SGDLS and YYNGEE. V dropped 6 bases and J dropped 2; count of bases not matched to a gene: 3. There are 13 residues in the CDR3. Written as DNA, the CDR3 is TGTGCCAGCAATGCGGGAGACACAGATACGCAGTATTTT. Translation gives CASNAGDTDTQYF.

CDR3 sequence reads: CASSSGLAGGANEQFF. The CDR3 DNA is TGCGCCAGCAGCAGCGGACTAGCGGGAGGGGCCAATGAGCAGTTCTTC. V is TRBV5-1 and J is TRBJ2-1, with 15 bases matching TRBD2. The CDR3 is made up of 16 amino acids. CDR1 and CDR2 from the germline V gene are SGHRS and YFSETQ. Germline trimming cut 4 bases from V and 6 bases from J; bases unmatched to any gene: 5.

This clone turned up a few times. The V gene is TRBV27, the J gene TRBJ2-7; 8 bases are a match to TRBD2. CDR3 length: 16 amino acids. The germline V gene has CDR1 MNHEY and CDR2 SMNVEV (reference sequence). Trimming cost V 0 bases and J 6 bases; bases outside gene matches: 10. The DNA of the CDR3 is TGTGCCAGCAGTTTATCGGTAGCGGGGACCCACAGCGAGCAGTACTTC. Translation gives CASSLSVAGTHSEQYF.

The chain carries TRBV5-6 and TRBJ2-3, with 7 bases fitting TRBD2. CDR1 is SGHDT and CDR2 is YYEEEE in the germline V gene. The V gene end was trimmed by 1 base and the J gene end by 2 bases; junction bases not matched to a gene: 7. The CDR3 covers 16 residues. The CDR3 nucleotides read TGTGCCAGCAGCTTGTGGATAGCGGGCTACACAGATACGCAGTATTTT. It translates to CASSLWIAGYTDTQYF.

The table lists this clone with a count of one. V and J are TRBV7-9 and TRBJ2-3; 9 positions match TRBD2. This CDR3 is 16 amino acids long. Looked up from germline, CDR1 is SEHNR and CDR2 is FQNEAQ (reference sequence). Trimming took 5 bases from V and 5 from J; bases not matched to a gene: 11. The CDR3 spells CASSPEGLAYVDTQYF. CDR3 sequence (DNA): TGTGCCAGCAGCCCAGAGGGACTAGCATATGTAGATACGCAGTATTTT.

In DNA, the CDR3 is TGTGCCAGTAGTACACAGGTCGGGGCTTTCTTT. Protein sequence: CASSTQVGAFF. The chain employs TRBV19 and TRBJ1-1; tentative D call: TRBD1 (5 bases). V lost 4 bases and J lost 11, with 11 bases in between. Germline assignment: CDR1 LNHDA and CDR2 SQIVND (reference sequence). The CDR3 runs to 11 residues. Full variable domain (rest looked up from reference TRBV19 and TRBJ1-1): DGGITQSPKYLFRKEGQNVTLSCEQNLNHDAMYWYRQDPGQGLRLIYYSQIVNDFQKGDIAEGYSVSREKKESFPLTVTSAQKNPTAFYLCASSTQVGAFFGQGTRLTVV.